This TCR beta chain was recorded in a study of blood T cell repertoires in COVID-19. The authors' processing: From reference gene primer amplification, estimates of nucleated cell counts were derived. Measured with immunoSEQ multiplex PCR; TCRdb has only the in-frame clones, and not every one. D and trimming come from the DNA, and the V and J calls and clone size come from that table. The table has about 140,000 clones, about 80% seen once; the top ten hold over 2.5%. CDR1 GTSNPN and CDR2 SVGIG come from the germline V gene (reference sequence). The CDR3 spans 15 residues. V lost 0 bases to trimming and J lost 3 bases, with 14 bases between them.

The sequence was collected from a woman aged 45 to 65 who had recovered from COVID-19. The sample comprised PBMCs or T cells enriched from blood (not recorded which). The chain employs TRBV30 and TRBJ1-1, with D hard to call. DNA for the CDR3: TGTGCCTGGAGTGTACGGTATGCAACGGACACTGAAGCTTTCTTT. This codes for CAWSVRYATDTEAFF.